The 19 T cell receptor beta chains given below trace back to one sample, sequenced in a study of T cell responses to AZD1222 COVID-19 vaccine. The assay was immunoSEQ multiplex PCR, and TCRdb's table has in-frame clones only and misses some. Of fewer than 200,000 clones listed, roughly nine tenths are singletons. The input for sequencing was peripheral blood, taken on day 0 of AZD1222 vaccination. These receptors all stem from an adult in good health.

The rearrangement joins TRBV28 to TRBJ1-5; D is unclear. The CDR3 consists of 13 residues. The V end lost 7 bases, the J end lost 1 base, and 8 bases lay between the germline ends. Germline values: CDR1 MDHEN, CDR2 SYDVKM. The DNA of the CDR3 is TGTGCCAGCACAGGATGGAGCAATCAGCCCCAGCATTTT. Protein product: CASTGWSNQPQHF. Full variable domain (remainder filled in from reference TRBV28 and TRBJ1-5): DVKVTQSSRYLVKRTGEKVFLECVQDMDHENMFWYRQDPGLGLRLIYFSYDVKMKEKGDIPEGYSVSREKKERFSLILESASTNQTSMYLCASTGWSNQPQHFGDGTRLSIL.

As DNA, the CDR3 is TGTGCCAGTAGTATCAGGACTAGCGGGAAGGCCGAGCAGTACTTC. Translated, it gives CASSIRTSGKAEQYF. V is TRBV19 and J is TRBJ2-7, with 12 bases that match TRBD2. The length of the CDR3 is 15 residues. The germline V gene has CDR1 LNHDA and CDR2 SQIVND (reference sequence). The junction had 6 bases not matched to a gene; V was cut back by 3 bases and J by 6 bases.

In this sample, this clone turned up once. The chain carries TRBV28 and TRBJ1-2; D remains ambiguous. From germline, CDR1 is MDHEN and CDR2 SYDVKM. V lost 3 bases to trimming and J lost 2 bases, with 13 bases between them. This CDR3 region has 15 residues. The CDR3 DNA reads TGTGCCAGCAGTTTTCTTGGGCTACAAAACTATGGCTACACCTTC. It is translated as CASSFLGLQNYGYTF.

The chain carries TRBV19 and TRBJ2-5; 7 nucleotides line up with TRBD1. The germline V gene encodes CDR1 LNHDA and CDR2 SQIVND (reference sequence). CDR3 length: 13 residues. V lost 2 bases to trimming and J lost 3 bases; unmatched junction nucleotides: 0. DNA for the CDR3: TGTGCCAGTAGTATACAGGGGGAAGAGACCCAGTACTTC. The encoded protein is CASSIQGEETQYF.

The chain joins TRBV19 to TRBJ1-5; tentatively, D is TRBD1 (6 bases). The germline V gene encodes CDR1 LNHDA and CDR2 SQIVND (reference sequence). V lost 3 bases and J 7 bases, leaving 16 bases between the germline ends. The CDR3 length is 15 residues. This CDR3 reads CASSMGGGLEQPQHF. The CDR3 coding sequence is TGTGCCAGTAGTATGGGTGGGGGGCTGGAGCAGCCCCAGCATTTT. Combining the CDR3 with reference TRBV19 and TRBJ1-5 gives the whole variable domain DGGITQSPKYLFRKEGQNVTLSCEQNLNHDAMYWYRQDPGQGLRLIYYSQIVNDFQKGDIAEGYSVSREKKESFPLTVTSAQKNPTAFYLCASSMGGGLEQPQHFGDGTRLSIL.

The chain's CDR3 is CASSLGRDGPNQPQHF. Written as DNA, the CDR3 is TGTGCCAGCAGTTTAGGGCGGGACGGCCCCAATCAGCCCCAGCATTTT. The J gene is TRBJ1-5, the V gene TRBV6-2 or TRBV6-3, with a possible D match to TRBD1 (5 bases). Germline-derived CDR1 and CDR2 are MNHEY and SVGEGT. V dropped 4 bases and J dropped 3 bases, with 16 bases sitting between them. The CDR3 covers 16 residues.

This chain joins TRBV5-4 and TRBJ1-1; the D is unclear. CDR3 length equals 15 residues. CDR1 SGHNT and CDR2 YYREEE come from the germline V gene (reference sequence). V was trimmed by 0 bases and J by 4 bases, leaving 13 bases between them. CDR3 sequence: CASSLGTGVVTEAFF. Written as DNA, the CDR3 is TGTGCCAGCAGCTTGGGGACCGGGGTGGTCACTGAAGCTTTCTTT.

The V gene is TRBV19, the J gene TRBJ2-7; 8 bases agree with TRBD1. The germline V gene encodes CDR1 LNHDA and CDR2 SQIVND (reference sequence). The CDR3 runs to 12 residues. The CDR3 region has the DNA TGTGCAAGTGGACAGGGCTACTACGAGCAGTACTTC. Amino acid sequence: CASGQGYYEQYF.

The chain uses TRBV29-1 and TRBJ1-2, with D possibly matching TRBD1 (5 bases). V shed 6 bases and J shed 4 bases, with 12 bases lying between them. There are 12 residues in the CDR3. The germline CDR1 and CDR2 sequences are SQVTM and ANQGSEA. DNA of the CDR3: TGCAGCGTCGGTCGGGGGTCCTATGGCTACACCTTC. It yields the protein CSVGRGSYGYTF. The full variable domain, rest sourced from reference TRBV29-1 and TRBJ1-2, is SAVISQKPSRDICQRGTSLTIQCQVDSQVTMMFWYRQQPGQSLTLIATANQGSEATYESGFVIDKFPISRPNLTFSTLTVSNMSPEDSSIYLCSVGRGSYGYTFGSGTRLTVV.

This clone showed up just once. The chain uses TRBV18 and TRBJ2-1; D is uncertain. The CDR3 length is 16 residues. Germline V gene data show CDR1 as KGHSH and CDR2 as LQKENI. Trimming removed 2 bases at V and 0 bases at J, with 11 bases between. The CDR3 coding sequence is TGTGCCAGCTCACCAAGACGGCAGAGCTCCTACAATGAGCAGTTCTTC. It translates to CASSPRRQSSYNEQFF.

J is TRBJ1-4 and V is TRBV10-2; perhaps TRBD1 as D (6 bases). V was clipped by 4 bases and J by 8 bases, with 26 bases between them. The germline CDR1 and CDR2 sequences are WSHSY and SAAADI. There are 18 residues in the CDR3. As DNA, the CDR3 is TGCGCCAGCAGTGGTATTCCGCCCCTCAGGGGCCCCAAAGAAAAACTGTTTTTT. It yields the protein CASSGIPPLRGPKEKLFF.

This clone was counted a few times. This chain uses TRBV6-5 with TRBJ1-2; 7 nucleotides line up with TRBD1. Unmatched junction bases numbered 8, after V lost 0 bases and J lost 7 bases. CDR1 and CDR2 from the germline V gene are MNHEY and SVGAGI. CDR3 size: 15 residues. The CDR3 is CASSYSLGTETGYTF. The CDR3 nucleotides read TGTGCCAGCAGTTACTCACTTGGGACAGAAACTGGCTACACCTTC.

This clone has only one observation. The chain links TRBV19 to TRBJ2-7, with 8 bases lining up with TRBD2. V shed 1 base, J shed 2 bases, and the junction held 13 bases outside the gene matches. CDR1 is LNHDA, CDR2 SQIVND, per germline (reference sequence). The CDR3 totals 18 residues. CDR3 loop: CASSIALGLAEITYEQYF. As DNA, the CDR3 is TGTGCCAGTAGTATAGCACTTGGACTAGCTGAAATAACCTACGAGCAGTACTTC.

This clone was seen once. V gene TRBV11-2 combines with J gene TRBJ2-1; D not resolved. Germline V CDR1 and CDR2: SGHAT, FQNNGV. CDR3 length: 13 residues. V gave up 1 base and J gave up 7 bases, with 8 bases separating them. CDR3 sequence: CASSLVRKNEQFF. The CDR3 bases are TGTGCCAGCAGCTTAGTCCGCAAAAATGAGCAGTTCTTC.

The J gene is TRBJ1-5, the V gene TRBV18; 7 bases map to TRBD1. There are 15 residues in the CDR3. J gave up 4 bases and V 2 bases, and 5 bases lay outside the gene matches. CDR1 is KGHSH and CDR2 is LQKENI in the germline V gene. CDR3 amino acids: CASSPGGGRNQPQHF. The DNA for the CDR3 is TGTGCCAGCTCACCAGGAGGGGGCAGAAATCAGCCCCAGCATTTT.

This sequence joins TRBV9 and TRBJ1-4; 9 bases match TRBD1. The V gene end was trimmed by 2 bases and the J gene end by 8 bases; junction bases not matched to a gene: 7. The CDR3 runs to 15 residues. Germline CDR1 SGDLS, CDR2 YYNGEE. CDR3 in amino acids: CASSVRGQGTEKLFF. As DNA, the CDR3 is TGTGCCAGCAGCGTCCGCGGACAGGGGACCGAAAAACTGTTTTTT.

The chain carries TRBV6-2 or TRBV6-3 and TRBJ2-6; 10 bases fit TRBD1. Per the germline V gene, CDR1 is MNHEY and CDR2 is SVGEGT. The V and J ends lost 2 bases and 2 bases, in that order; junction bases with no gene match: 12. The CDR3 totals 20 residues. The CDR3 DNA is TGTGCCAGCAGTTACCCGGGACAGGGGACCTTAAGCCCTGGGGCCAACGTCCTGACTTTC. It translates to CASSYPGQGTLSPGANVLTF.

This chain links TRBV6-5 with TRBJ2-7; no definite D call. The length of the CDR3 is 13 residues. Germline V gene data show CDR1 as MNHEY and CDR2 as SVGAGI. With 0 bases removed from V and 3 bases from J, the gap between germline ends came to 6 bases. The CDR3 nucleotides are TGTGCCAGCAGTTACTCATCCAGCTACGAGCAGTACTTC. It specifies CASSYSSSYEQYF.

This clone was seen only once. The rearrangement joins TRBV7-3 to TRBJ2-2; D is ambiguous. Germline CDR1 SGHTA, CDR2 FQGTGA. V was clipped by 4 bases and J by 8 bases, with 11 bases between them. The CDR3 has 13 amino acids. The DNA of the CDR3 is TGTGCCAGCAGCTCACGCCCGGAAGGGGAGCTGTTTTTT. It codes for CASSSRPEGELFF.